This is a list of T cell receptor beta chains from one sample in a study of blood T cells in healthy people across ages. In TCRdb, the 5' RACE reads were re-called with MiXCR into one record per CDR3 protein. The sample has approximately 290,000 distinct CDR3 sequences, roughly 29% seen once. Sequencing input: blood. Every receptor here comes from a woman between 65 and 79 years old in good health. Both conserved end residues are part of each CDR3. The D gene is left open where the match is weak. Size values are once, few and many counts, or a class for expanded clones, and some rows have none.

few	TRBV12-3/TRBV12-4	-	TRBJ1-4	TGTGCCAGCAGTTTGGGGAGAACGCCAACTAATGAAAAACTGTTTTTT	CASSLGRTPTNEKLFF
few	TRBV20-1	-	TRBJ2-1	TGCAGTGCTAGCCGCCTGCGGGGCCAGGGGTACAATGAGCAGTTCTTC	CSASRLRGQGYNEQFF
-	TRBV7-9	TRBD2	TRBJ2-5	TGTGCCAGCAGCTTGGCTAGCGGGTACAATGAGCAGCTCTTC	CASSLASGYNEQLF
few	TRBV7-2	-	TRBJ2-1	TGTGCCAGCAGCTTATATTACAACAATGAGCAGTTCTTC	CASSLYYNNEQFF
-	TRBV5-1	TRBD1	TRBJ2-7	TGCGCCGGCAGCTTGGGTTGGACAGGGGGGAAGTACGAGCAGTACTTC	CAGSLGWTGGKYEQYF
-	TRBV9	TRBD1	TRBJ2-5	TGTGCCAGCAGCACAAACTCAGGGGGCGCGGGAGAGACCCAGTACTTC	CASSTNSGGAGETQYF
-	TRBV12-3/TRBV12-4	-	TRBJ2-3	TGTGCCAGCAGTTCAATGGGGAGACTAGCAGATACGCAGTATTTT	CASSSMGRLADTQYF
few	TRBV2	TRBD2	TRBJ2-3	TGTGCCAGCGAGGGACTAGCGGGTGGAGATACGCAGTATTTT	CASEGLAGGDTQYF
many	TRBV29-1	-	TRBJ2-3	TGCAGCGTTGATAGAAACACAGATACGCAGTATTTT	CSVDRNTDTQYF
-	TRBV10-3	-	TRBJ2-7	TGTGCCATCAGACCGGACAGTAGTTCCTACGAGCAGTACTTC	CAIRPDSSSYEQYF
-	TRBV24-1	-	TRBJ2-5	TGTGCCACAAGTGATCCTCCGACTGGCCGAGAGACCCAGTACTTC	CATSDPPTGRETQYF
-	TRBV20-1	-	TRBJ2-7	TGCAGTGCCAGACGTCAAATCTCCGAGCAGTACTTC	CSARRQISEQYF
many	TRBV7-8	-	TRBJ2-5	TGTGCCAGCAGCCCACCACCGGGACTCGTGGCGGGTGAGCAGTACTTC	CASSPPPGLVAGEQYF
few	TRBV7-2	-	TRBJ1-2	TGTGCCAGCAGCAACCCCGGGCGACAGAGCTATGGCTACACCTTC	CASSNPGRQSYGYTF
-	TRBV6-5	-	TRBJ1-6	TGTGCCAGCAGTTACGGCAGAAAGGATTCACCCCTCCACTTT	CASSYGRKDSPLHF
-	TRBV12-3/TRBV12-4	TRBD1	TRBJ2-3	TGTGCCAGCAGTTCCAGGGGACAGGGGAGGGCTATAGATACGCAGTATTTT	CASSSRGQGRAIDTQYF
-	TRBV15	TRBD2	TRBJ2-3	TGTGCCACCAGCAAGAGACTAGCGGGAGTGTTTGGGAGCACAGATACGCAGTATTTT	CATSKRLAGVFGSTDTQYF
few	TRBV9	TRBD2	TRBJ2-3	TGTGCCAGCAGCGTAGGAGGGACTAGCGGGAGTGATACGCAGTATTTT	CASSVGGTSGSDTQYF
few	TRBV29-1	-	TRBJ1-4	TGCAGCGTTGAAGTGGGGGCGGATAATGAAAAACTGTTTTTT	CSVEVGADNEKLFF
few	TRBV20-1	TRBD1	TRBJ2-5	TGCAGTGCTAGATTCACAGGGGCTGCAGGGACCCAGTACTTC	CSARFTGAAGTQYF
-	TRBV7-2	-	TRBJ2-7	TGTGCCAGCAGCAACCGGGACGGACTCTCCTACGAGCAGTACTTC	CASSNRDGLSYEQYF
many	TRBV5-1	-	TRBJ2-5	TGCGCCAGCAGCTTGGTAACGGGAGAGACCCAGTACTTC	CASSLVTGETQYF
once	TRBV20-1	-	TRBJ1-5	TGCAGTGCTAGGGGGTTGACAGACTATAGCAATCAGCCCCAGCATTTT	CSARGLTDYSNQPQHF
-	TRBV7-6	TRBD2	TRBJ2-1	TGTGCCAGCAGCTTAGAGGGCGGGAGATACAATGAGCAGTTCTTC	CASSLEGGRYNEQFF
-	TRBV6-2/TRBV6-3	-	TRBJ1-5	TGTGCCAGCAGTCCTGGGATCGGCAGTCAGCCCCAGCATTTT	CASSPGIGSQPQHF
-	TRBV7-2	-	TRBJ2-7	TGTGCCAGCAGCCCCCTTTCCGGGGGCGAGCAGTACTTC	CASSPLSGGEQYF
few	TRBV5-1	TRBD2	TRBJ2-1	TGCGCCAGCAGCTTGGCGGTCCTCGCGGGAGGGCACAATGAGCAGTTCTTC	CASSLAVLAGGHNEQFF
many	TRBV12-3/TRBV12-4	TRBD1	TRBJ2-6	TGTGCCAGCAGGCGGGACAGGACTTCTGGGGCCAACGTCCTGACTTTC	CASRRDRTSGANVLTF
few	TRBV20-1	-	TRBJ1-6	TGCAGTGCTCGGTCCGGGCTAGATTCACCCCTCCACTTT	CSARSGLDSPLHF
few	TRBV20-1	TRBD1	TRBJ1-6	TGCAGTGCCCTGAGACAGGGAGATTCACCCCTCCACTTT	CSALRQGDSPLHF
few	TRBV28	-	TRBJ2-7	TGTGCCAGCAGTTTGGGGTCGCTCGGGAGCTCCTACGAGCAGTACTTC	CASSLGSLGSSYEQYF
-	TRBV7-2	-	TRBJ2-6	TGTGCCAGCAGCTTAGGCACTGGGGCCAACGTCCTGACTTTC	CASSLGTGANVLTF
once	TRBV20-1	-	TRBJ1-2	TGCAGTGCTAGAGCTGGAGGGGGGCAAGGCTACACCTTC	CSARAGGGQGYTF
many	TRBV27	-	TRBJ2-1	TGTGCCAGCAGCCCGGGGTTTTCGCGTGAGCAGTTCTTC	CASSPGFSREQFF
-	TRBV6-1	-	TRBJ1-1	TGTGCCAGCGTGTTCCTCAACACTGAAGCTTTCTTT	CASVFLNTEAFF
many	TRBV28	TRBD1	TRBJ1-3	TGTGCCAGCACTACGACAGGGGTCGGAAACACCATATATTTT	CASTTTGVGNTIYF
-	TRBV27	-	TRBJ2-5	TGTGCCAGCAGTTTATCAGGGGTTCGGGAGACCCAATACTTC	CASSLSGVRETQYF
-	TRBV28	-	TRBJ2-7	TGTGCCAGCATTAGGAACTACGAGCAGTACTTC	CASIRNYEQYF
-	TRBV2	TRBD2	TRBJ2-5	TGTGCCAGCAGGAGACTAGCGGGAGGAGAGACCCAGTACTTC	CASRRLAGGETQYF
-	TRBV20-1	TRBD2	TRBJ2-5	TGCAGTGCTACGACTAGCGGGAGGGAAGAGACCCAGTACTTC	CSATTSGREETQYF
many	TRBV5-1	TRBD1	TRBJ1-5	TGTGCCAGCAGCTCCGGACAGGGGGGTCAGCCCCAGCATTTT	CASSSGQGGQPQHF
few	TRBV20-1	-	TRBJ1-5	TGCAGTGCTCGTCGGAGTTGGGATCAGCCCCAGCATTTT	CSARRSWDQPQHF
few	TRBV5-1	TRBD1	TRBJ2-5	TGCGCCAGCAGCCGGACAGGGGTGCAAAATCAAGAGACCCAGTACTTC	CASSRTGVQNQETQYF
few	TRBV6-5	TRBD1	TRBJ2-6	TGTGCCAGCAGTTACCCGGAACAGGGGAACTCTGGGGCCAACGTCCAGACTTTC	CASSYPEQGNSGANVQTF
-	TRBV6-6	-	TRBJ2-5	TGTGCCAGCAGTTACTCCACGGGGGCCTTTGAGACCCAGTACTTC	CASSYSTGAFETQYF
many	TRBV29-1	-	TRBJ2-7	TGCAGCGTTTCTCGATCTCTGGACAGCCGCGAGCAGTACTTC	CSVSRSLDSREQYF
-	TRBV28	-	TRBJ1-2	TGTGCCAGCAGTTTAAATCCGGAGCCCAGCTATGGCTACACCTTC	CASSLNPEPSYGYTF
few	TRBV10-2	-	TRBJ2-5	TGCGCCAGCAGTGAGTTTAATACCCAAGAGACCCAGTACTTC	CASSEFNTQETQYF
-	TRBV7-2	-	TRBJ2-5	TGTGCCAGCAGACATGGGACGGTCCAAGAGACCCAGTACTTC	CASRHGTVQETQYF
many	TRBV7-3	-	TRBJ2-5	TGTGCCAGCAGCCTTACTAGGGGTGAGACCCAGTACTTC	CASSLTRGETQYF
-	TRBV20-1	TRBD1	TRBJ2-5	TGCAGTGCTAGAGACCGGGACAGGGGGCTCCAGGAGACCCAGTACTTC	CSARDRDRGLQETQYF
few	TRBV18	-	TRBJ2-4	TGTGCCAGCTCCCTAGCGAACATAGCCAAAAACATTCAGTACTTC	CASSLANIAKNIQYF
-	TRBV20-1	TRBD2	TRBJ2-7	TGCAGTGCTCCGGCCAGCGGGGCACACTACGAGCAGTACTTC	CSAPASGAHYEQYF
-	TRBV4-3	-	TRBJ1-1	TGCGCCAGCAGCCAAGAAGCCGACATGAACACTGAAGCTTTCTTT	CASSQEADMNTEAFF